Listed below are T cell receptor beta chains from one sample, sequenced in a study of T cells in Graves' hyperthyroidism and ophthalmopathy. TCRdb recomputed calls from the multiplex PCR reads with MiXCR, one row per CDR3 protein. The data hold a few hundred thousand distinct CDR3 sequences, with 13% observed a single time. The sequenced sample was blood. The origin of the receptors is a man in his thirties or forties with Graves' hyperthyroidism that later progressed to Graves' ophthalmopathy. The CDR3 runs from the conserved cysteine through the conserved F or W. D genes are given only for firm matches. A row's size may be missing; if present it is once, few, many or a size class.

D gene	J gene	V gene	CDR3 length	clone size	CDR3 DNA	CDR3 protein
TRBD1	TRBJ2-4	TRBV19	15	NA	TGTGCCAGTAGCACAACCGGGACAGGGAGGAACATTCAGTACTTC	CASSTTGTGRNIQYF
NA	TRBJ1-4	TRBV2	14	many	TGTGCCAGCAGTGAAGCAGGGCCGAATGAAAAACTGTTTTTT	CASSEAGPNEKLFF
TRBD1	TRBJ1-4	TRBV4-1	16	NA	TGCGCCAGCAGCCAAGTTTACAGGGGAATTAATGAAAAACTGTTTTTT	CASSQVYRGINEKLFF
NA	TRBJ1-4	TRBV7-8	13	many	TGTGCCAGCAGCTCCATAACTAATGAAAAACTGTTTTTT	CASSSITNEKLFF
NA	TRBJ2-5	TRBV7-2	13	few	TGTGCCAGCAGCCCCCATTACCAAGAGACCCAGTACTTC	CASSPHYQETQYF
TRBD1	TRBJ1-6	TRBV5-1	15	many	TGCGCCAGCAGTCGGACAGGGATTTCAGGTTCACCCCTCCACTTT	CASSRTGISGSPLHF
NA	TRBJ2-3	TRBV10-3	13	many	TGTGCCATCAGTGCCGGTGCTGACGATACGCAGTATTTT	CAISAGADDTQYF
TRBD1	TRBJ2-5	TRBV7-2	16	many	TGTGCCAGCAGCCCCAACGAGAGGGGGCTTACGGAGACCCAGTACTTC	CASSPNERGLTETQYF
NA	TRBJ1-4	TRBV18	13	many	TGTGCCAGCTCACGTACAACTAATGAAAAACTGTTTTTT	CASSRTTNEKLFF
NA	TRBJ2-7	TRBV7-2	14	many	TGTGCCAGCAGCGCGGGACTTGGTCCCTACGAGCAGTACTTC	CASSAGLGPYEQYF